This T cell receptor beta chain originates from a study of tissue T cells after allogeneic stem cell transplantation. Points from the study as a whole: Anatomically similar tissues had similar TCR repertoires within each patient. Tissue-detected TCR repertoire was only partly captured by blood and spleen T cells. Motif-based clustering found tissue-specific repertoire signatures shared across patients, though few clones were shared.

Germline V lookup: CDR1 SNHLY, CDR2 FYNGKV (reference sequence). Deletions cut 0 bases from V and 3 bases from J, with 6 bases between. The CDR3 covers 14 residues. Comment on this clone: Its antigen is undetermined. Any gene name here is a mouse gene name. The read terminates 1 residue ahead of where the CDR3 ends, so the germline J gene completes it.

Time point of the sample: mouse harvest day 7 after allogeneic transplant. The graft held 10^6 splenic CD5+ T cells and 10^7 T-cell-depleted bone marrow cells. Tissues came from B6→BALB/c major-mismatch GVHD mice at day 7 or 14. Libraries were prepared by immunoSEQ multiplex PCR; TCRdb keeps only in-frame clonotypes and omits some of them. The sample yields some 2,200 clones, approximately 50% seen once. The gene calls are TRBV3 and TRBJ2-1; perhaps TRBD2 as D (6 bases). Input material: liver tissue. The clonotype was recovered from a female BALB/c mouse given C57BL/6 T cells with graft-versus-host disease after an allogeneic hematopoietic cell transplant. CDR3: CASSLAGGYAEQFF. The sequenced part of the CDR3 DNA is TGTGCCAGCAGCTTAGCTGGGGGCTATGCTGAGCAGTTC.